This T cell receptor beta chain derives from a study of T cells after yellow fever vaccination. This CDR3 comprises 14 residues. Germline values: CDR1 SGHRS, CDR2 YFSETQ. TCRdb re-called the 5' RACE reads with MiXCR, one entry per CDR3 protein. Of 250,000 to 400,000 distinct CDR3 sequences in the sample, approximately 4% were seen once. As concerns this clonotype: This may arise from a read error, as a much more abundant clone is one base away.

This clonotype originated in a man younger than 35 who received the YFV17D yellow fever vaccine. This specimen consisted of PBMCs, obtained 5 days after the yellow fever booster vaccination. The chain has TRBV5-1 and TRBJ2-7; perhaps TRBD1 as D (6 bases). The CDR3, as DNA: TGCGCCAGCAGCTTGGAGGGCAGGGGCTACGAGCAGAACGTC. It translates to CASSLEGRGYEQNV.